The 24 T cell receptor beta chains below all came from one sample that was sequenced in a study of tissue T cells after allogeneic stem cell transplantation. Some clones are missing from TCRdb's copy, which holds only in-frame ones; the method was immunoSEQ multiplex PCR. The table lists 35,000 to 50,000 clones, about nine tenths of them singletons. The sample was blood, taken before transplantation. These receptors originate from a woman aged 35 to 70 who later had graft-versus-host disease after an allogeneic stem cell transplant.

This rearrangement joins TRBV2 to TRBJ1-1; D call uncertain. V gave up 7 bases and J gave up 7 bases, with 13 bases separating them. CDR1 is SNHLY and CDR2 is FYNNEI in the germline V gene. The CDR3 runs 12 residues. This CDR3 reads CASIGEIREAFF. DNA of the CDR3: TGTGCCAGCATTGGGGAGATTCGTGAAGCTTTCTTT.

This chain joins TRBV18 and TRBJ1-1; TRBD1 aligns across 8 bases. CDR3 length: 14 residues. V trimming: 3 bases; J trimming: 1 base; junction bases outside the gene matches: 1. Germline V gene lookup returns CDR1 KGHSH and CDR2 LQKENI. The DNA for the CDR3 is TGTGCCAGCTCACCGGGACAGGCGAACACTGAAGCTTTCTTT. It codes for CASSPGQANTEAFF.

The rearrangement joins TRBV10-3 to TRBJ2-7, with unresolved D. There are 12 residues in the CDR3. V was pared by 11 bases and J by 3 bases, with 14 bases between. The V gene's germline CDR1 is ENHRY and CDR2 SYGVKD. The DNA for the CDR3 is TGTGCCTCCCTCTCTGGGAACTACGAGCAGTACTTC. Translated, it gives CASLSGNYEQYF.

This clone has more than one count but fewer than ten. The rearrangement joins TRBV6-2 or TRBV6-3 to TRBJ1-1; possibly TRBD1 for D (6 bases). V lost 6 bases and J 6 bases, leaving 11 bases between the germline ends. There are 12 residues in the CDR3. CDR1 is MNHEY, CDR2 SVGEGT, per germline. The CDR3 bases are TGTGCCAGCAGCTCACGGACAGCTGAAGCTTTCTTT. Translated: CASSSRTAEAFF.

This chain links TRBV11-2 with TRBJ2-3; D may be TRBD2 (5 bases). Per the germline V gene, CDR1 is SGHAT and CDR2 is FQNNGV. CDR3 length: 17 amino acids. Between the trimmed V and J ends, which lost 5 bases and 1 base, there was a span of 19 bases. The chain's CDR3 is CASSPGEGLSGTDTQYF. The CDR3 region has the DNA TGTGCCAGCAGCCCCGGGGAAGGACTGAGTGGCACAGATACGCAGTATTTT.

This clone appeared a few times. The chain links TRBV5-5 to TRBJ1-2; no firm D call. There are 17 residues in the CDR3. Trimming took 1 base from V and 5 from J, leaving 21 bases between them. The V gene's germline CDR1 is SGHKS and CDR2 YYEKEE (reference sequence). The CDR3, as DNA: TGTGCCAGCAGCTTGAACAGCCAAAACACGCTCCATTATGGCTACACCTTC. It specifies CASSLNSQNTLHYGYTF.

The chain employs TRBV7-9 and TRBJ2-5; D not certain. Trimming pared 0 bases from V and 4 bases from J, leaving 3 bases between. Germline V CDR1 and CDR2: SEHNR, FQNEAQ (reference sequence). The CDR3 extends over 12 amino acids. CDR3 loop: CASSLAPETQYF. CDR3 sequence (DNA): TGTGCCAGCAGCTTAGCTCCAGAGACCCAGTACTTC.

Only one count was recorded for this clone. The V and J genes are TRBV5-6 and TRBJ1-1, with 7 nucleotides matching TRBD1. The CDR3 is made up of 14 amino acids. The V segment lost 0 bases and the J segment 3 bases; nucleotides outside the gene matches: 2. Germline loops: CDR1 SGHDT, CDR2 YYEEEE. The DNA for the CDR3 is TGTGCCAGCAGCTTGGGACAGGGCCACACTGAAGCTTTCTTT. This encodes CASSLGQGHTEAFF.

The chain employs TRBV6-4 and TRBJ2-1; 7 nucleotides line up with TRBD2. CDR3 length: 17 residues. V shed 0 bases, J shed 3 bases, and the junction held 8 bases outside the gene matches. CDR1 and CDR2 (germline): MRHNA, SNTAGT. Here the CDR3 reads CASSDSKRTRVYNEQFF. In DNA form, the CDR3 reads TGTGCCAGCAGTGACTCGAAGCGGACTAGAGTCTACAATGAGCAGTTCTTC.

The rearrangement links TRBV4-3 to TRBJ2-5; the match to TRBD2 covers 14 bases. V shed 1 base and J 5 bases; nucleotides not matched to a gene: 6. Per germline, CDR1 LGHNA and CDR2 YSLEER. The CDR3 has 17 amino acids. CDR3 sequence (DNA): TGCGCCAGCAGCCAAGTGACTAGCGGGAGGGCCGGGGAGACCCAGTACTTC. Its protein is CASSQVTSGRAGETQYF.

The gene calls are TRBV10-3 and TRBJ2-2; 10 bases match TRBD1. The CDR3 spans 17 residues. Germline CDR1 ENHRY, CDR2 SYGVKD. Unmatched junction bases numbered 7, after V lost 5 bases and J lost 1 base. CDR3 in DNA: TGTGCCATCAGTCAGCGACAGGGGGCGTTGAACACCGGGGAGCTGTTTTTT. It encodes CAISQRQGALNTGELFF.

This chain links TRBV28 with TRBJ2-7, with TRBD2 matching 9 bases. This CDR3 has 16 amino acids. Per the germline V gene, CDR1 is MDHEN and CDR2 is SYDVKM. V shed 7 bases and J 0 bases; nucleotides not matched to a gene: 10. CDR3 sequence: CASTPTGAGGSYEQYF. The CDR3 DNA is TGTGCCAGCACCCCGACGGGAGCGGGAGGCTCCTACGAGCAGTACTTC.

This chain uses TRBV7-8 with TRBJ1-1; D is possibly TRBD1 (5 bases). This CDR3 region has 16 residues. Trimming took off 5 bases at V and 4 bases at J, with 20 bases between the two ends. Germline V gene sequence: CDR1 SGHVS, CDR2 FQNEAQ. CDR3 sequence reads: CASSRGRGAGSTEAFF. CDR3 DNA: TGTGCCAGCAGCCGAGGGCGGGGCGCTGGAAGCACTGAAGCTTTCTTT.

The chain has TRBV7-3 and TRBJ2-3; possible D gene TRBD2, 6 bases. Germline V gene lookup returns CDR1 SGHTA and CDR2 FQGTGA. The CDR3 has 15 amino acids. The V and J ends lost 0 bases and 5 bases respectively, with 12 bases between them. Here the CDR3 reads CASSLTASAGDTQYF. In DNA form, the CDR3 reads TGTGCCAGCAGCTTAACGGCTAGCGCAGGAGATACGCAGTATTTT.

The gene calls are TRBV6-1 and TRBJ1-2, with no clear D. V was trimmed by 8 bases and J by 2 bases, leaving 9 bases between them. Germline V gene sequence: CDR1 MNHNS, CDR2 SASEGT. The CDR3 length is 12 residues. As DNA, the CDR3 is TGTGCCAGCGGCTCTCAAAACTATGGCTACACCTTC. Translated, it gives CASGSQNYGYTF.

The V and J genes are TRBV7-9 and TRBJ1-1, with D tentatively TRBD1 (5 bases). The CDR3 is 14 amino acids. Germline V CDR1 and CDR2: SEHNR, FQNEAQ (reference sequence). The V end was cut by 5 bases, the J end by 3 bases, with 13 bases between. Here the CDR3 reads CASSATGTDTEAFF. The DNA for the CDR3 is TGTGCCAGCAGCGCGACCGGGACGGACACTGAAGCTTTCTTT.

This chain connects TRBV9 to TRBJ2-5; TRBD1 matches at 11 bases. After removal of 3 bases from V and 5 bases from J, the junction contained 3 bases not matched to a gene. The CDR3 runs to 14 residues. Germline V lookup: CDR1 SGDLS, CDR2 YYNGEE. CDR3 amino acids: CASSAGQGAETQYF. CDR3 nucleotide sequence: TGTGCCAGCAGCGCTGGACAGGGGGCGGAGACCCAGTACTTC. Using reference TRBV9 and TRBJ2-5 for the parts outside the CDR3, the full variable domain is DSGVTQTPKHLITATGQRVTLRCSPRSGDLSVYWYQQSLDQGLQFLIQYYNGEERAKGNILERFSAQQFPDLHSELNLSSLELGDSALYFCASSAGQGAETQYFGPGTRLLVL.

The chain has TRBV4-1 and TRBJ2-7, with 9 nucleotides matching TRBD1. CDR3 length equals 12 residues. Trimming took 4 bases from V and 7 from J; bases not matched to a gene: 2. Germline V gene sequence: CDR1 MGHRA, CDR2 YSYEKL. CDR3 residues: CASSRTGAEQYF. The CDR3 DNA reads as TGCGCCAGCAGCCGGACAGGGGCGGAGCAGTACTTC.

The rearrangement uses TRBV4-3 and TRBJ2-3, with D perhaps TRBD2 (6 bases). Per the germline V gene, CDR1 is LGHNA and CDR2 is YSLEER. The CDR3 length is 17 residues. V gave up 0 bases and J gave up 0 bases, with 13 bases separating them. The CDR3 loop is CASSQELGGASTDTQYF. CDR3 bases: TGCGCCAGCAGCCAAGAGTTGGGCGGGGCTAGCACAGATACGCAGTATTTT.

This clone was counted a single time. The CDR3: CATSRELGLSYEQFF. The CDR3 nucleotides are TGTGCCACCAGCAGAGAACTTGGACTCTCCTATGAGCAGTTCTTC. The chain carries TRBV15 and TRBJ2-1, with a tentative D call TRBD2 (5 bases). V lost 0 bases and J lost 8, with 14 bases in between. Germline CDR1 and CDR2: LNHNV and YYDKDF (reference sequence). CDR3 length: 15 amino acids.

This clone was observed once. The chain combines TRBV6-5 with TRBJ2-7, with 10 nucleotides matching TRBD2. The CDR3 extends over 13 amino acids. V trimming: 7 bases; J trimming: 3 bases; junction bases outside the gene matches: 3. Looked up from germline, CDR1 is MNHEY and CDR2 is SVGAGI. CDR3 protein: CASKIAGGYEQYF. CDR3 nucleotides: TGTGCCAGCAAGATAGCGGGGGGCTACGAGCAGTACTTC.

The CDR3 region is CASLSSGSAANEQFF. For the CDR3, the DNA is TGTGCCAGCCTCTCTAGCGGGAGTGCGGCCAATGAGCAGTTCTTC. This rearrangement joins TRBV27 to TRBJ2-1; 10 bases agree with TRBD2. The germline V gene has CDR1 MNHEY and CDR2 SMNVEV (reference sequence). The CDR3 spans 15 residues. The V gene end was trimmed by 8 bases and the J gene end by 6 bases; junction bases not matched to a gene: 10.

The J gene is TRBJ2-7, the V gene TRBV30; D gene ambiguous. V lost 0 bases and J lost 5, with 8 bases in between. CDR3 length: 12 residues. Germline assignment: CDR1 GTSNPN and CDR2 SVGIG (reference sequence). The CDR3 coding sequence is TGTGCCTGGAGTGTACAAAAGGACGAGCAGTACTTC. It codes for CAWSVQKDEQYF.

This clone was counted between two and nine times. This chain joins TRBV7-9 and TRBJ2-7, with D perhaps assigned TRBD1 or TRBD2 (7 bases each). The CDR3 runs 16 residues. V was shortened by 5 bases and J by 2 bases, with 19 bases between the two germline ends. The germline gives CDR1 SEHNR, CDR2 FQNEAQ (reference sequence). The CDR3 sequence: CASSQRGRERPYEQYF. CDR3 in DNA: TGTGCCAGCAGCCAAAGGGGGCGGGAGCGGCCCTACGAGCAGTACTTC.